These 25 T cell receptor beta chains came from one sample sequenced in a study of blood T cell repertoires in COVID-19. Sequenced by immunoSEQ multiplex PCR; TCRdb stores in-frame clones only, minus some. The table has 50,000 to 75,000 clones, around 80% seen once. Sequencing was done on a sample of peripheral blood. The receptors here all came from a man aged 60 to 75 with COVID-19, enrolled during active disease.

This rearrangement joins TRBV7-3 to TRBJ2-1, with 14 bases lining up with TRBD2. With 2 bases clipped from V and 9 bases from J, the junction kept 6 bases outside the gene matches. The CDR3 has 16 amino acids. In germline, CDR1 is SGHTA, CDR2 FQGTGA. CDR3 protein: CASSLYGTSGRFEQFF. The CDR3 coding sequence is TGTGCCAGCAGCTTATATGGGACTAGCGGGAGATTTGAGCAGTTCTTC.

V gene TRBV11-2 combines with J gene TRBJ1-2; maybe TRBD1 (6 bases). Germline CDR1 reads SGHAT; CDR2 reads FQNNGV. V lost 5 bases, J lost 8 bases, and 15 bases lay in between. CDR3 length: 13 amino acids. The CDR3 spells CASSPDRLQGYTF. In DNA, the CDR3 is TGTGCCAGCAGCCCCGACAGGCTTCAGGGCTACACCTTC.

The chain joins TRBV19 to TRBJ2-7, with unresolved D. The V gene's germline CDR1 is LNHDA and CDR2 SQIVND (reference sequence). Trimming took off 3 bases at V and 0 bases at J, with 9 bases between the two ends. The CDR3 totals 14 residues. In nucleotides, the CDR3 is TGTGCCAGTAGTATCTCGGCAGGCTCCTACGAGCAGTACTTC. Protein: CASSISAGSYEQYF. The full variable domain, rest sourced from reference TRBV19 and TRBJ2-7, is DGGITQSPKYLFRKEGQNVTLSCEQNLNHDAMYWYRQDPGQGLRLIYYSQIVNDFQKGDIAEGYSVSREKKESFPLTVTSAQKNPTAFYLCASSISAGSYEQYFGPGTRLTVT.

The CDR3 bases are TGTGCTAGTGGTTGGAGGATGGGTCAGGCGGAGCAGTTCTTC. The encoded protein is CASGWRMGQAEQFF. The V call is TRBV12-5, the J call TRBJ2-1, with a possible D match to TRBD2 (5 bases). The germline CDR1 and CDR2 sequences are LGHNT and FRNRAP. The CDR3 covers 14 residues. The V end was cut by 4 bases, the J end by 10 bases, with 17 bases between.

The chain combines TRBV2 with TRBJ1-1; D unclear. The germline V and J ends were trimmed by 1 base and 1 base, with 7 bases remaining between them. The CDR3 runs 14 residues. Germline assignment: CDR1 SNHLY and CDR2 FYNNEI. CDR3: CASSEVQKNTEAFF. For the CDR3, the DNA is TGTGCCAGCAGTGAAGTACAGAAGAACACTGAAGCTTTCTTT.

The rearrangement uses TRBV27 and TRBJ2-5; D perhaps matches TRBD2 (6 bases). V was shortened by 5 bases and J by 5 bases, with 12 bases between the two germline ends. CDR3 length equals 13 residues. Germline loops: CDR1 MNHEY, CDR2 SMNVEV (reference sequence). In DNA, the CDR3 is TGTGCCAGCAGTGGGACGGGGAGGGAGACCCAGTACTTC. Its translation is CASSGTGRETQYF.

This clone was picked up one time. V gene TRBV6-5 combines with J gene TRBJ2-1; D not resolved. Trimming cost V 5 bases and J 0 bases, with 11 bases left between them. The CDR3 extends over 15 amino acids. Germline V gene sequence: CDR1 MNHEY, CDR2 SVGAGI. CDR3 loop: CASSPNSNSYNEQFF. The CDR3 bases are TGTGCCAGCAGTCCAAACAGCAACTCCTACAATGAGCAGTTCTTC.

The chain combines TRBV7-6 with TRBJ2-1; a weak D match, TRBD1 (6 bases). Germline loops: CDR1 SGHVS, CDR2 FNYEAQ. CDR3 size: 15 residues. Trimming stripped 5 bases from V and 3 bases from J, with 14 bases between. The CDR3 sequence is CASSPETGHYNEQFF. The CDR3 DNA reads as TGTGCCAGCAGCCCCGAGACAGGCCACTACAATGAGCAGTTCTTC. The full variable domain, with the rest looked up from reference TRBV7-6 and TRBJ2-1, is GAGVSQSPRYKVTKRGQDVALRCDPISGHVSLYWYRQALGQGPEFLTYFNYEAQQDKSGLPNDRFSAERPEGSISTLTIQRTEQRDSAMYRCASSPETGHYNEQFFGPGTRLTVL.

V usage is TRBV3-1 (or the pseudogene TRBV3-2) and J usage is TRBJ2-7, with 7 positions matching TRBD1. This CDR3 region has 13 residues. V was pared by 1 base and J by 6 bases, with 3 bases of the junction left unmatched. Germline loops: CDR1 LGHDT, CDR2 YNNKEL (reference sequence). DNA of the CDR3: TGTGCCAGCAGCCAAGGACAGGGTCGCGAGCAGTACTTC. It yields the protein CASSQGQGREQYF.

The CDR3 is CASRSSGGAVNNEQFF. The CDR3, as DNA: TGTGCAAGTCGTAGTAGCGGGGGGGCAGTAAACAATGAGCAGTTCTTC. The rearrangement uses TRBV12-2 and TRBJ2-1; TRBD2 is the table's D call, not checked against the DNA. TRBV12-2 is given as a pseudogene. The CDR3 is 16 amino acids.

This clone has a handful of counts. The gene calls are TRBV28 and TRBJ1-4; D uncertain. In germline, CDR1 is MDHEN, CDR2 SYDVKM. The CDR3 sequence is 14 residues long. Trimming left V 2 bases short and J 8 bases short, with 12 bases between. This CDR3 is CASSLPGGGEKLFF. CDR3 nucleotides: TGTGCCAGCAGTTTACCAGGAGGAGGGGAAAAACTGTTTTTT. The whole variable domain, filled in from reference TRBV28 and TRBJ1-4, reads DVKVTQSSRYLVKRTGEKVFLECVQDMDHENMFWYRQDPGLGLRLIYFSYDVKMKEKGDIPEGYSVSREKKERFSLILESASTNQTSMYLCASSLPGGGEKLFFGSGTQLSVL.

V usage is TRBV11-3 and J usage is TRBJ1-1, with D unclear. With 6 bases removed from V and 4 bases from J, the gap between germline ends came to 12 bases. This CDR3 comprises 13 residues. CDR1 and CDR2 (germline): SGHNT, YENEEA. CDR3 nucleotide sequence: TGTGCCAGCAGAGCCTCAGGTTTCACTGAAGCTTTCTTT. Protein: CASRASGFTEAFF.

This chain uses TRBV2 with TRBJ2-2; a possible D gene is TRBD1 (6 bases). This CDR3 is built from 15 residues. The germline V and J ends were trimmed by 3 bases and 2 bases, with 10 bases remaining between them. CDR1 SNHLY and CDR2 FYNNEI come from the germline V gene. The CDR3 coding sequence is TGTGCCAGCAGTGAGAGGGACACCAACACCGGGGAGCTGTTTTTT. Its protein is CASSERDTNTGELFF.

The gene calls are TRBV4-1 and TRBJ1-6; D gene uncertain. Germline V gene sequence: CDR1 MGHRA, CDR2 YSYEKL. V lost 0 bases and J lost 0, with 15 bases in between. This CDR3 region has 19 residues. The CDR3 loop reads CASSQEGLTESSYNSPLHF. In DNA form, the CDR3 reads TGCGCCAGCAGCCAAGAAGGTCTTACGGAGAGCTCCTATAATTCACCCCTCCACTTT.

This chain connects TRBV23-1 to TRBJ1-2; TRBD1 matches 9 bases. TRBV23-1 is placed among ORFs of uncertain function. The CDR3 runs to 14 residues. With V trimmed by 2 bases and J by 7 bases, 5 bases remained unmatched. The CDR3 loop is CASSQKQGAGGYTF. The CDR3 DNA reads TGCGCCAGCAGTCAAAAACAGGGGGCTGGTGGCTACACCTTC.

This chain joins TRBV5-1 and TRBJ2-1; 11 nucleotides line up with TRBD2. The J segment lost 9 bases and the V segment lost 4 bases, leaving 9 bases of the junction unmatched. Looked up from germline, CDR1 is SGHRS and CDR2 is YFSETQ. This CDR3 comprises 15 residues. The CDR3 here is CASSPMTSGAVEQFF. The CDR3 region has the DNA TGCGCCAGCAGCCCGATGACTAGCGGGGCGGTTGAGCAGTTCTTC.

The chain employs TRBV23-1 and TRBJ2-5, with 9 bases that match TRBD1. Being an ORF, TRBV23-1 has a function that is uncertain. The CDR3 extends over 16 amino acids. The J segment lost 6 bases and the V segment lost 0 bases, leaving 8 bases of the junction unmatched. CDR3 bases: TGCGCCAGCAGTCAATCCTTGGACAGGGGCGAGAAGACCCAGTACTTC. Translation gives CASSQSLDRGEKTQYF.

The CDR3 here is CASRGSGRGLQYF. The CDR3 DNA reads as TGTGCCAGCAGGGGATCGGGGCGGGGCTTGCAGTATTTT. The chain joins TRBV12-3 or TRBV12-4 to TRBJ2-3, with D maybe TRBD2 (6 bases). V dropped 6 bases and J dropped 11 bases, with 18 bases sitting between them. The CDR3 totals 13 residues.

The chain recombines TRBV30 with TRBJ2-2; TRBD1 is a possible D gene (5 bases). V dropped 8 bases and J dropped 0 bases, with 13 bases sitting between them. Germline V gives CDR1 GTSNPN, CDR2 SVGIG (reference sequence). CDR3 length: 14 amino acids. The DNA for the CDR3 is TGTGCCCAGGTAGGGGCGACGAACACCGGGGAGCTGTTTTTT. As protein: CAQVGATNTGELFF.

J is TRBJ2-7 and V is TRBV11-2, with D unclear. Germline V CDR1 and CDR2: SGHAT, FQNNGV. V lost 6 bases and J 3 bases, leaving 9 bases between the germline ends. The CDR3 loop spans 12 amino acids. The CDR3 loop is CASRRGVYEQYF. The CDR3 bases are TGTGCCAGCAGGAGAGGTGTCTACGAGCAGTACTTC.

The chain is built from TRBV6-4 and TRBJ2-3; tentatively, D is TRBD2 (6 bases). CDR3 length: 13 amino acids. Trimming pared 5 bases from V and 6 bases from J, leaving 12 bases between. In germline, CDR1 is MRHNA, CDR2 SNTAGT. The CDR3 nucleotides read TGTGCCAGCAGTCGAGCCCGGGAGGATACGCAGTATTTT. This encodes CASSRAREDTQYF.

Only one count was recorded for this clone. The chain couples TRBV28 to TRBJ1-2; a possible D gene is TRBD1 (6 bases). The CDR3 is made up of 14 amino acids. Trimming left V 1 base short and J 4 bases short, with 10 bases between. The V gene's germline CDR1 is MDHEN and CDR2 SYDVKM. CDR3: CASSLSGATYGYTF. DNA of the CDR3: TGTGCCAGCAGTTTATCAGGGGCGACCTATGGCTACACCTTC.

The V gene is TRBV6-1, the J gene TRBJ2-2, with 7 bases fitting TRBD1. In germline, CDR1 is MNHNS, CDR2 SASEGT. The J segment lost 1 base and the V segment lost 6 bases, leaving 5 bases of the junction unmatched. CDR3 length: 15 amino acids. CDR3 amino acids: CASSSTGRNTGELFF. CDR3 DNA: TGTGCCAGCAGCTCGACAGGGCGGAACACCGGGGAGCTGTTTTTT.

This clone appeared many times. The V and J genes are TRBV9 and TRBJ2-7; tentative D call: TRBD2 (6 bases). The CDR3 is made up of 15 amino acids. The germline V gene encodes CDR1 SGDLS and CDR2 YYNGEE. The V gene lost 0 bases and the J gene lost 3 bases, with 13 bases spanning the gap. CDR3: CASSVGGGTIYEQYF. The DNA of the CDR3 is TGTGCCAGCAGCGTAGGTGGCGGGACGATCTACGAGCAGTACTTC. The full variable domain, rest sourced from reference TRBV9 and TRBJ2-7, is DSGVTQTPKHLITATGQRVTLRCSPRSGDLSVYWYQQSLDQGLQFLIQYYNGEERAKGNILERFSAQQFPDLHSELNLSSLELGDSALYFCASSVGGGTIYEQYFGPGTRLTVT.

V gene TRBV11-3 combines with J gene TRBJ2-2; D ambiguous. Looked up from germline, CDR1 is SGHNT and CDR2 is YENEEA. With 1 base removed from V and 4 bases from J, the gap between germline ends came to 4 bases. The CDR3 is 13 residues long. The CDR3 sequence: CASSLGGTGELFF. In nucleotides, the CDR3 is TGTGCCAGCAGCTTAGGAGGCACCGGGGAGCTGTTTTTT. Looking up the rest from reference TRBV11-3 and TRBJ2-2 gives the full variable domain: EAGVVQSPRYKIIEKKQPVAFWCNPISGHNTLYWYLQNLGQGPELLIRYENEEAVDDSQLPKDRFSAERLKGVDSTLKIQPAELGDSAVYLCASSLGGTGELFFGEGSRLTVL.